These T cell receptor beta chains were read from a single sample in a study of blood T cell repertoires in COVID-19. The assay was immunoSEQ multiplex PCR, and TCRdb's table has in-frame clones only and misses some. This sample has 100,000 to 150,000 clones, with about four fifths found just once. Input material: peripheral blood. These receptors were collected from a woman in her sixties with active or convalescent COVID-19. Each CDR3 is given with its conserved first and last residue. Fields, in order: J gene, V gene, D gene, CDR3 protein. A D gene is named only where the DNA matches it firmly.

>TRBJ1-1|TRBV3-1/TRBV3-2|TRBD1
CASSQAGQGAFF
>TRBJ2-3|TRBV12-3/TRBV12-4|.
CASSLRSTDTQYF
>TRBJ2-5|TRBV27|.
CASSLGRGPPETQYF
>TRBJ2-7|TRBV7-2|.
CASSLVAGSSYEQYF
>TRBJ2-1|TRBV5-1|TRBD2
CASSAERGPKGTEQFF
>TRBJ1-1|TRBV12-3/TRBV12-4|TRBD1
CASRGQFNTEAFF
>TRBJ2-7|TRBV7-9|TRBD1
CAGAGQGLLDEQYF
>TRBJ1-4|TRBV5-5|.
CASSGVVSGTNEKLFF
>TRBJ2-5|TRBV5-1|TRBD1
CASSPGQLMKWTQYF
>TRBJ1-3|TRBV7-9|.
CASSLIIGQGGRSRNTIYF
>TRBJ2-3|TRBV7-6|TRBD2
CASSLARGLGTSGSSSTDTQYF
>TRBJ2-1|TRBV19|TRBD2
CASSTPIRGRAGEQFF
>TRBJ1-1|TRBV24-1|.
CATKGGSRTEAFF
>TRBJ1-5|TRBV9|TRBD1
CASSVGQGSNQPQHF
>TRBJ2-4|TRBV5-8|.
CASSLVSDIQYF
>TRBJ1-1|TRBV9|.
CASSAGRTEAFF
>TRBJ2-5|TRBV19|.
CASSISSSYHGETQYF
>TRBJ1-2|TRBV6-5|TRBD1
CASSYSWALDRGYTF
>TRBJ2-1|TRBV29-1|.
CSVTRGYNEQFF
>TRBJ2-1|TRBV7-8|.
CASSLLRTPSYGEQFF
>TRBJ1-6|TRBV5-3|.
CAREDSCCGVNSPLHF
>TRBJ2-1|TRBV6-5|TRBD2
CASTPSGNHNEQFF
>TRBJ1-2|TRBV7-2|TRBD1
CASSLTGTRGYTF
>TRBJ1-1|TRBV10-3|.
CAISDDWGGRTEAFF
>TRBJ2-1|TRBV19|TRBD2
CASSRRYGTSGYNEQFF
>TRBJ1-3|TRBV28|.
CASSLWPWTSSSGNTIYF